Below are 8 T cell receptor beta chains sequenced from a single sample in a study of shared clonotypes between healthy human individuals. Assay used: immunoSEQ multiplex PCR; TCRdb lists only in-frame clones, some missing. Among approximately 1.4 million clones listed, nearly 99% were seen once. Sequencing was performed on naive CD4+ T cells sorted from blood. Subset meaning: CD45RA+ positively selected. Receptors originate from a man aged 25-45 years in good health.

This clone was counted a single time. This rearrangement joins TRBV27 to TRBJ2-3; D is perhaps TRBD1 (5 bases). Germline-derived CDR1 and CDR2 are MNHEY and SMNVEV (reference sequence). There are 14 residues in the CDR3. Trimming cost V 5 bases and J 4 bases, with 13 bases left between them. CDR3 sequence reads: CASSMKTVPDTQYF. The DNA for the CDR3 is TGTGCCAGCAGTATGAAGACAGTCCCAGATACGCAGTATTTT.

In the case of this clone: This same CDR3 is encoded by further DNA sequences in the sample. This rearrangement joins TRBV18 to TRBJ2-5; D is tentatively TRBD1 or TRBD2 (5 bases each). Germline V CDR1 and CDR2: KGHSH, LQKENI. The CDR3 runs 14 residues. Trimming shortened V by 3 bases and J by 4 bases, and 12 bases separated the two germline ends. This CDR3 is CASSPRGGRETQYF. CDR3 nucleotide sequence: TGTGCCAGCTCACCCCGGGGCGGACGAGAGACCCAGTACTTC.

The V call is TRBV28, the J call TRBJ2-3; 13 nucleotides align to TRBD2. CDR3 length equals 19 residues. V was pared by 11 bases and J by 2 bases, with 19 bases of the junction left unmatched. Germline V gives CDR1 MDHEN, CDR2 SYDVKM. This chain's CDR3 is CACTQPGLAGALLTDTQYF. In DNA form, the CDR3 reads TGTGCCTGCACCCAACCCGGACTAGCGGGAGCCCTCCTCACAGATACGCAGTATTTT.

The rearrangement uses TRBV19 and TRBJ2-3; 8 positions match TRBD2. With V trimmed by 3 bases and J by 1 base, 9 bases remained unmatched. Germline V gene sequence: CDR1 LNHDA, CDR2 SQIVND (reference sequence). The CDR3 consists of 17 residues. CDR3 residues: CASSIGTSLVGTDTQYF. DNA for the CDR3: TGTGCCAGTAGTATTGGGACTAGTTTGGTTGGCACAGATACGCAGTATTTT.

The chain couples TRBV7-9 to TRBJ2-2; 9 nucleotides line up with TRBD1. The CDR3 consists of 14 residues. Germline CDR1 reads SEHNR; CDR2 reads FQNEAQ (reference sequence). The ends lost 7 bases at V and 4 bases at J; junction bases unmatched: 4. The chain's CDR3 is CASNRGPSTGELFF. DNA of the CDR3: TGTGCCAGCAACAGGGGGCCGAGCACCGGGGAGCTGTTTTTT. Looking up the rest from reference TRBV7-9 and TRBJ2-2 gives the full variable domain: DTGVSQNPRHKITKRGQNVTFRCDPISEHNRLYWYRQTLGQGPEFLTYFQNEAQLEKSRLLSDRFSAERPKGSFSTLEIQRTEQGDSAMYLCASNRGPSTGELFFGEGSRLTVL.

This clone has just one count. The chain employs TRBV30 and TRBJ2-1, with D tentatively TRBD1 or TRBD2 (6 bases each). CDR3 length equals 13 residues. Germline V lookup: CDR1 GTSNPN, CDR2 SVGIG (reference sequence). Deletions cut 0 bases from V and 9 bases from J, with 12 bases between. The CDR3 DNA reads TGTGCCTGGAGTGTTCAACAGGGAGGTGAGCAGTTCTTC. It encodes CAWSVQQGGEQFF.

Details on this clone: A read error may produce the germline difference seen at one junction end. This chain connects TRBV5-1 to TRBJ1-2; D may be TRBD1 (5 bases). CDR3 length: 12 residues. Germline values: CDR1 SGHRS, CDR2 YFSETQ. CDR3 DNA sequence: TGCGCCAGCAGCACTGACGCCGGGACGGAGTACTTC. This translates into CASSTDAGTEYF.

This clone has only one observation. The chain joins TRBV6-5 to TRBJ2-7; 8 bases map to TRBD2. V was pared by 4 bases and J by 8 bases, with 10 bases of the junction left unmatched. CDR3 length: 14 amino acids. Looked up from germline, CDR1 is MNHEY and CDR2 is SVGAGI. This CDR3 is CASSFSGEVNQQYF. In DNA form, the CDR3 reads TGTGCCAGCAGTTTTAGCGGGGAGGTTAACCAGCAGTACTTC.